This T cell receptor beta chain was recovered during a study of cytomegalovirus exposure and HLA in healthy donors (dated by TCRdb to 2017 to 2019). About the study as a whole: In an earlier analysis of roughly 500 of the donors, approximately 300 Gb of sequence data and 90 million to 120 million unique TCR beta sequences from about 190 million T cells were reported. Roughly 300 gigabases of sequencing data and tens of millions of unique TCR sequences were included in an early release covering 550 to 800 HLA-typed donors. The genetic ancestry cluster associated with self-reported Caucasian donors included approximately 85% of the roughly 400 genotyped donors. The study was designed to test whether signatures of past pathogen exposure could be identified by cataloging public T cell receptors. The T cell repertoires of 666 subjects were profiled by immunosequencing and related to cytomegalovirus serostatus. A separate validation cohort of 100 to 150 different subjects was used in addition to the roughly 720-subject first cohort. High-throughput TCR immunosequencing, statistical association of individual TCRs with disease status, and machine learning were combined to predict cytomegalovirus infection status. To study patterns of TCR occurrence, a later analysis re-analyzed previously published TCR beta repertoires from several hundred donors and added high-resolution HLA genotyping. Rather than using new phenotypic data, the later analysis identified candidate immune exposures from TCR beta sequences and from how often those sequences occurred across donors. An earlier analysis of around 640 of the donors used high-throughput TCR beta sequencing to judge whether each TCR beta V gene segment behaved as functional or pseudogenic. Donor age, sex, ethnicity and CMV serostatus were compiled alongside the repertoire data. Genome-wide SNP genotypes for about 65% of the 666 donors were used in a later genetic analysis, which treated that subset as a discovery cohort. All discovery cohort repertoires had been generated on a single sequencing platform. HLA typing covered class I and class II loci at four-digit resolution. Typing coverage differed by locus: A, B, C, DRB1 and DQB1 were typed in about 620-640 donors, DQA1 in approximately 520, DPA1 in 600 to 610, and DPB1 in 400 to 490. Because of strong linkage in the cohort, 5 or 6 DR-DQ haplotypes were treated as single units for association and clustering. Among about 370 genotyped donors of the cohort, an average of approximately 220,000 unique TCR beta nucleotide sequences was sequenced per donor, of which about 19% were non-productive.

About this clone: This clone's antigen is unknown. One base away there is no much larger clone; base qualities are not given.

On the study overall, not on this receptor specifically: The presence/absence analyses assumed that sequencing depth was roughly uniform across donors, and that assumption may not be true. Specific HLA alleles were associated with about 17,000 TCR beta sequences at a false discovery rate of 0.05 in a later analysis. It was suggested by the authors that the approach could potentially be generalized to other disease states and immunological phenotypes. For the cohort, immune exposure information was limited to CMV serostatus. A further reported finding was that TCR beta sequences accurately predicted the HLA-A and HLA-B alleles for most subjects in the first cohort. Linkage disequilibrium might explain the correlated functional status among segregating V segments, but an unknown experimental factor could not be ruled out. Several of the top co-occurrence clusters appeared to be linked to parvovirus B19, influenza, CMV and Epstein-Barr virus, according to a later analysis. In the study, about 150 TCR beta chains were listed as associated with cytomegalovirus. An association between a missense DCLRE1C variant and V-gene and J-gene trimming of TCR beta chains was found in a later genetic analysis and replicated in an independent cohort. Three of the identified cytomegalovirus-associated TCR beta chains were confirmed in vitro to be specific for cytomegalovirus antigens. According to a later genetic analysis, donors in an Asian-associated ancestry cluster had fewer N-insertions in productive TCRs than the approximately 650-donor mean. In an earlier analysis of around 600 of the donors, most TCR beta V segments appeared in productive rearrangements about 87% or about 30% of the time, broadly matching IMGT annotations. In a later analysis, HLA-associated TCR beta chains showed more clonal expansion and lower generation probabilities than non-associated chains that were equally common. Assigning TCR associations to individual alleles was difficult when HLA alleles, especially DR and DQ, strongly co-occurred. In a later analysis, TCR association rates were found to vary across HLA loci, with the most associated TCRs seen for DRB1 alleles and the fewest for HLA-C alleles. A cluster of highly shared sequence variants was judged likely to be a technical artifact of the sequencing pipeline. Some IMGT-functional V segments, including TRBV6-2 and TRBV6-3, could not be told apart with the 87-base-pair reads, so those segments were excluded. Cytomegalovirus status was reported to be diagnosed by the classifier with high specificity and sensitivity in both the original and validation cohorts. In this cohort, only TCR beta chains were sequenced, and detectable features were limited by the absence of alpha or paired-chain data. Because some donors lacked HLA typing at each locus, the association tests relied only on the typed subset. Most CMV-associated TCR beta chains appeared to be HLA-restricted in a later analysis, and the HLA associations seemed to be driven largely by CMV exposure. Because counts were too low, some 16 rarely observed V segments, including chromosome 9 orphons, were excluded from the earlier analysis of 587 of the donors. Most TCR sequences were observed very rarely across donors, whereas some public TCRs were present in many individuals.

The junction carries 13 bases between V and J, which are trimmed by 3 bases and 2 bases respectively. The CDR3 sequence holds 15 residues, the cysteine and phenylalanine included. Solely the CDR3 DNA is kept, with 45 bases framed from the first base. Via the germline V gene, CDR1 is SGHDT and CDR2 YYEEEE. In total, roughly 710 healthy bone marrow donors made up the cohort. At the time of sampling, every cohort member was nominally healthy, though immune exposures that went unrecorded were likely present. The donor tested CMV seropositive, placing the donor among the roughly 270 seropositive members of the cohort. A peripheral blood sample was provided by each donor, and peripheral blood mononuclear cells were used for TCR beta sequencing. Genomic DNA was extracted from the blood cell samples with the Qiagen DNeasy Blood Extraction Kit. The library came from the immunoSEQ multiplex PCR assay. For the multiplex PCR, a mixture combining 60 forward primers for TCR Vbeta segments and 13 reverse primers for TCR Jbeta segments was used. The CDR3 region of rearranged TCR beta genes was amplified from genomic DNA by a multiplex PCR assay. The Illumina HiSeq System was used to sequence the amplified TCR beta libraries as 87-base-pair reads. The study's processing was this. A later analysis counted about 76 million unique TCR beta chains across the 666 repertoires, and about 10 million of these chains were shared by at least two donors. A nearest-neighbor algorithm error-corrected the raw reads and collapsed the reads into unique sequences, merging closely related sequences to remove PCR and sequencing errors. To assign V, D and J gene segments, CDR3 sequences were aligned to IMGT reference sequences. For a sequence to be retained, at least a six-nucleotide match to both a V gene segment and a J gene segment was required. Rearrangements were classified as productive when the CDR3 lacked stop codons and remained in frame with V and J, and all other rearrangements were classified as non-productive. Following IMGT convention, CDR3 was defined as the stretch from the second conserved V-encoded cysteine to the conserved J-encoded phenylalanine. In an earlier analysis of more than 550 of the donors, sequences lacking an unambiguous match to a single V gene segment were excluded. In an earlier analysis of several hundred of the donors, V segments were called functional above 56.7% productive rearrangements and were called segregating when the between-donor standard deviation exceeded 5%. A statistical classification framework was built for diagnosing cytomegalovirus status from the catalog of TCR beta chain sequences. A later analysis assigned V and J genes by comparing TCR nucleotide sequences with IMGT/GENE-DB human TR gene sequences. In a later analysis, CDR3 sequences and most-parsimonious VDJ recombination scenarios were assigned using the TCRdist pipeline. In a later analysis, each TCR beta chain was defined by its CDR3 amino acid sequence together with its V-gene family, and reads lacking a unique V-gene family were excluded. In a later analysis, 450 to 600 highly shared, low-generation-probability nucleotide sequences were removed to address suspected cross-contamination and a sequencing artifact. For each public chain, a later analysis derived a clonal expansion index from normalized ranks of inferred template counts within each repertoire. In a later analysis, generation probabilities were computed using a VDJ recombination model fitted to out-of-frame rearrangements, and the results were checked against IGoR. In a later analysis, TCR-TCR, TCR-HLA and TCR-CMV co-occurrence was scored with hypergeometric tests, and a repertoire-size bias correction was applied to TCR pairs. In a later analysis, false discovery rates were estimated by permuting HLA or CMV assignments 20 times. A later analysis grouped co-occurring TCRs with DBSCAN, adding TCRdist sequence similarity when clustering within HLA-allele-positive subsets. For co-occurrence clustering, repertoires with fewer than 30,000 or more than 120,000 public chains were excluded, along with five repertoires with anomalous nucleotide sharing. TCRdb carries this immuneACCESS record with in-frame sequences only. Its versions omit some clonotypes, under half of them owing to an unresolved V gene in the studies checked, with the rest unexplained. The V and J calls and clone size come from that table; D and trimming were worked out from the DNA. Counted in this sample were around 150,000 clones; 63% of them appeared once. The ten biggest clones cover around 7.1% of the sample.

The sequence is built from TRBV5-6 and TRBJ2-3, with TRBD1 tentatively as D gene (5 bases match). The TCR sequence derives from a woman aged 55-69 years in good health and CMV-seropositive. Sequencing was performed on PBMCs. The CDR3 region: CASSSYGANTDTQYF. In nucleotides, the sequence is TGTGCCAGCAGCTCCTATGGGGCCAACACAGATACGCAGTATTTT.